This is a list of T cell receptor beta chains from one sample in a study of blood T cell repertoires in COVID-19. Assay: immunoSEQ multiplex PCR; the TCRdb copy retains only in-frame clones and omits some. This sample yields roughly 90,000 clones, of which around four fifths are seen a single time; 30% to 35% belongs to the top ten. Sequencing input: peripheral blood. Receptors originate from an elderly woman with active or convalescent COVID-19. Each CDR3 is given without its conserved first and last residue. The order of the fields is V gene, CDR3 protein.

v_gene: TRBV11-3; CDR3aa: ASTPTGYNEQF
v_gene: TRBV11-2; CDR3aa: ASSFQGGNIQY
v_gene: TRBV18; CDR3aa: ASSPNAGVVNEQF
v_gene: TRBV19; CDR3aa: ASSYDRETDQPQH
v_gene: TRBV6-1; CDR3aa: ASSEVARGGYT
v_gene: TRBV28; CDR3aa: ASSAGGGEWNEQF
v_gene: TRBV24-1; CDR3aa: ATSDLGSPYEQY
v_gene: TRBV12-3/TRBV12-4; CDR3aa: ASSSRREQY
v_gene: TRBV10-3; CDR3aa: ASRTGPMNTEAF
v_gene: TRBV5-1; CDR3aa: ASSLAQGGYNEQF
v_gene: TRBV7-9; CDR3aa: ASSSMNTEAF
v_gene: TRBV25-1; CDR3aa: ASSEWGGREETQY
v_gene: TRBV18; CDR3aa: ASSRVSDSATNEKLF
v_gene: TRBV2; CDR3aa: ASCGRFQETQY
v_gene: TRBV7-2; CDR3aa: ASLRDSANTEAF
v_gene: TRBV4-1; CDR3aa: ASSPPQGWSGYT
v_gene: TRBV29-1; CDR3aa: SATQGNYGYT
v_gene: TRBV19; CDR3aa: ASTETGGGEKLF
v_gene: TRBV15; CDR3aa: ATSRDLDNEKLF
v_gene: TRBV28; CDR3aa: ASNHHAGLHWIMGNEQF
v_gene: TRBV7-8; CDR3aa: ASSLGWLRTTSSGNTIY
v_gene: TRBV11-3; CDR3aa: ASSPGQEYNEQF
v_gene: TRBV19; CDR3aa: ASSTLGGRQSDGYT
v_gene: TRBV10-3; CDR3aa: AISELAADTQY
v_gene: TRBV5-6; CDR3aa: ASSLWRQASSYNEQF
v_gene: TRBV19; CDR3aa: ASSPRTGDTDTQY
v_gene: TRBV2; CDR3aa: ASCRNRDFDYGYT
v_gene: TRBV21-1; CDR3aa: ASSKGEEVGKYSHPGNTIY
v_gene: TRBV27; CDR3aa: ASSYRSATNEKLF
v_gene: TRBV29-1; CDR3aa: SVAGSSGHQETQY
v_gene: TRBV2; CDR3aa: ASSEPTALKKLF
v_gene: TRBV27; CDR3aa: ASSLMREWDEQF
v_gene: TRBV7-8; CDR3aa: ASSFGGSRDEQF
v_gene: TRBV2; CDR3aa: ASRLTFEYGYT
v_gene: TRBV18; CDR3aa: ASSPWTGNFNYGYT
v_gene: TRBV18; CDR3aa: ASSPPGAGRDQPQH
v_gene: TRBV20-1; CDR3aa: SAPTAGSQY
v_gene: TRBV7-3; CDR3aa: ASRSGTGYNEQF
v_gene: TRBV15; CDR3aa: ATSRDLRVTRGYT
v_gene: TRBV12-3/TRBV12-4; CDR3aa: ASSFLAGNEQF
v_gene: TRBV15; CDR3aa: ATSRDFENYGYT
v_gene: TRBV13; CDR3aa: ASSSQGWNSPLH